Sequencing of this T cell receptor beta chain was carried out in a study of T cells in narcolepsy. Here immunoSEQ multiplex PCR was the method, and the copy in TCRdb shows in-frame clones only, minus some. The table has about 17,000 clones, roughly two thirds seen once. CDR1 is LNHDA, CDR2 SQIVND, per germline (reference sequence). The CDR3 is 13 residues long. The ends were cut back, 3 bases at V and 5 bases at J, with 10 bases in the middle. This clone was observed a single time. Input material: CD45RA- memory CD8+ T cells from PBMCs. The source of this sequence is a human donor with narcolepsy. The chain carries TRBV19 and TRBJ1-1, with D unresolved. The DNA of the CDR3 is TGTGCCAGTAGTATTTTTGAGGGAACTGAAGCTTTCTTT. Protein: CASSIFEGTEAFF.